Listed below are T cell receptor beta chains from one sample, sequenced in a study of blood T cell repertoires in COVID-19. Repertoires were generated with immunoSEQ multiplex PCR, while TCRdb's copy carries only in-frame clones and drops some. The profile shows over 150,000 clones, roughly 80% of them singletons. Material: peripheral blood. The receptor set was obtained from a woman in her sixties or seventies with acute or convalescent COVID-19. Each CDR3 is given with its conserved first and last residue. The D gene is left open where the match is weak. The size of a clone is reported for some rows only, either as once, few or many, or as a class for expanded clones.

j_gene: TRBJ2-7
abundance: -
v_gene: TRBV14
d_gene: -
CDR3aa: CASSQDWRDYEQYF
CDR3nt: TGTGCCAGCAGCCAAGATTGGAGGGACTACGAGCAGTACTTC

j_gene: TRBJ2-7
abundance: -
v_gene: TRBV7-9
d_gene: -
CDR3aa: CASTQSSSGEQYF
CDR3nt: TGTGCCAGCACCCAGTCGAGTTCAGGCGAGCAGTACTTC

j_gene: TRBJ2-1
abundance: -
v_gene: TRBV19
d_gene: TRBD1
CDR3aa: CASSGWDSRYNEQFF
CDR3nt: TGTGCCAGTAGTGGATGGGACAGTCGCTACAATGAGCAGTTCTTC

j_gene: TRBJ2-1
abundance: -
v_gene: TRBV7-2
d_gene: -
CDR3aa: CASSLDRYNEQFF
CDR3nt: TGTGCCAGCAGCTTAGACAGGTACAATGAGCAGTTCTTC

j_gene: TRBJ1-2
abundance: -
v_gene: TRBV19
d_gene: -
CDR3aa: CASTWGVYYGYTF
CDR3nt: TGTGCCAGTACCTGGGGGGTTTACTATGGCTACACCTTC

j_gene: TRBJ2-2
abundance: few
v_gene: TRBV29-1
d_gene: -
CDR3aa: CSVGSTVNTGELFF
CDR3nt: TGCAGCGTTGGATCGACAGTGAACACCGGGGAGCTGTTTTTT

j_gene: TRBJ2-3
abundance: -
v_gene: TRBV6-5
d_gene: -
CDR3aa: CASTPLVREGQYF
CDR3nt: TGTGCCAGCACCCCCCTTGTGAGGGAAGGGCAGTATTTT

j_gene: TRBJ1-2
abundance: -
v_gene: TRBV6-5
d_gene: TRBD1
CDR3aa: CASSYTTGADYGYTF
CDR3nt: TGTGCCAGCAGTTACACGACAGGGGCCGACTATGGCTACACCTTC

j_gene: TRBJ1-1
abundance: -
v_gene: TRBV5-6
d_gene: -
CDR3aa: CASSLPGGLNTEAFF
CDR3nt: TGTGCCAGCAGCTTGCCTGGAGGGTTGAACACTGAAGCTTTCTTT

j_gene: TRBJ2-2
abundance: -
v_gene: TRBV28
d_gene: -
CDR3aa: CASRGPNTGELFF
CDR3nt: TGTGCCAGCAGGGGGCCGAACACCGGGGAGCTGTTTTTT

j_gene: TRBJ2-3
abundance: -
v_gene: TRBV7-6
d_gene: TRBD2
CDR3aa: CASSPSAGGPDTQYF
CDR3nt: TGTGCCAGCAGCCCCTCCGCGGGGGGGCCAGATACGCAGTATTTT

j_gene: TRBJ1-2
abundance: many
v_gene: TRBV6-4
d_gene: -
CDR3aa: CASSDSDTAPVYGYTF
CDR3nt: TGTGCCAGCAGTGACTCGGACACCGCGCCCGTCTATGGCTACACCTTC

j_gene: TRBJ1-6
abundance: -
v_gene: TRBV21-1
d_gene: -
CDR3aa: CASSARGGESDSPLHF
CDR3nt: TGTGCCAGCAGCGCCCGGGGGGGGGAGTCGGATTCACCCCTCCACTTT

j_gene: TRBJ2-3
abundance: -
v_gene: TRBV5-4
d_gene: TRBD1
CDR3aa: CASSAGTGSTDTQYF
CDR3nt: TGTGCCAGCAGCGCCGGGACAGGTAGCACAGATACGCAGTATTTT

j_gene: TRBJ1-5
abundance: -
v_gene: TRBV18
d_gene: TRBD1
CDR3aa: CASSPQGADNQPQHF
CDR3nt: TGTGCCAGCTCACCACAGGGGGCCGACAATCAGCCCCAGCATTTT

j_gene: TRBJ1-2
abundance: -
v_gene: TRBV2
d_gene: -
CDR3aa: CASTSTRDGRSGYTF
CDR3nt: TGTGCCAGCACCTCCACGCGGGACGGCCGAAGTGGCTACACCTTC